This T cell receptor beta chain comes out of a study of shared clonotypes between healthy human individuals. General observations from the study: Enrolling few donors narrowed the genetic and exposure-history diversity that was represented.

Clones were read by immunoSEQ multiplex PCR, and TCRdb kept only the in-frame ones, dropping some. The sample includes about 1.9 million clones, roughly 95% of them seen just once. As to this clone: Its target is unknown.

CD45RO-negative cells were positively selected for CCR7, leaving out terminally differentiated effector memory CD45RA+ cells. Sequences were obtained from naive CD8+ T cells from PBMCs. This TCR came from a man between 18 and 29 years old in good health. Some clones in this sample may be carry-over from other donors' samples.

The CDR3 DNA reads TGCGCCAGCGTGCTCGGACAGGCCGGCAACACCATATATTTT. Translating gives CASVLGQAGNTIYF. The V and J genes are TRBV10-1 and TRBJ1-3; 7 bases map to TRBD1. J gave up 7 bases and V 8 bases, and 11 bases lay outside the gene matches. CDR3 size: 14 residues. In germline, CDR1 is WNHNN, CDR2 SYGVQD (reference sequence).